This is a list of T cell receptor beta chains from one sample in a study of blood T cell repertoires in COVID-19. The repertoire was sequenced with immunoSEQ multiplex PCR; TCRdb's copy has only in-frame clones and lacks some. The data hold approximately 12,000 clones, with 88% observed a single time. The sequenced sample consisted of peripheral blood. These receptors were obtained from a human donor in a cohort sampled during active COVID-19. The CDR3 runs from the conserved cysteine through the conserved F or W. The order of the fields is clone size, D gene, J gene, V gene, CDR3 DNA, CDR3 protein. The D gene is left open where the match is weak. Clone size is given for some rows only: seen once, a few or many times, or a class if the clone is expanded.

clone_size: NA
d_call: TRBD1
j_call: TRBJ1-1
v_call: TRBV6-5
cdr3_nt: TGTGCCAGCAACCTACAGGGGGCCCTAAACACTGAAGCTTTCTTT
cdr3_aa: CASNLQGALNTEAFF

clone_size: NA
d_call: NA
j_call: TRBJ2-2
v_call: TRBV11-2
cdr3_nt: TGTGCCAGCGCCGAGGCAGGGGACACCGGGGAGCTGTTTTTT
cdr3_aa: CASAEAGDTGELFF

clone_size: NA
d_call: NA
j_call: TRBJ2-1
v_call: TRBV19
cdr3_nt: TGTGCCAGTAGTCCAGGGACATCTTTATACAATGAGCAGTTCTTC
cdr3_aa: CASSPGTSLYNEQFF

clone_size: NA
d_call: NA
j_call: TRBJ2-7
v_call: TRBV7-9
cdr3_nt: TGTGCCAGCAGCACGACTGCCTCCTACGAGCAGTACTTC
cdr3_aa: CASSTTASYEQYF

clone_size: NA
d_call: TRBD1
j_call: TRBJ2-5
v_call: TRBV2
cdr3_nt: TGTGCCAGCAGTGGGACAGGAAACCAAGAGACCCAGTACTTC
cdr3_aa: CASSGTGNQETQYF

clone_size: NA
d_call: NA
j_call: TRBJ2-1
v_call: TRBV4-2
cdr3_nt: TGTGCCAGCAGCCAAGAGGGGAGCGGATCCTACAATGAGCAGTTCTTC
cdr3_aa: CASSQEGSGSYNEQFF

clone_size: NA
d_call: TRBD1
j_call: TRBJ1-3
v_call: TRBV28
cdr3_nt: TGTGCCAGCAGGGGTCTTGGGACAGGCGCTGGAAACACCATATATTTT
cdr3_aa: CASRGLGTGAGNTIYF

clone_size: NA
d_call: NA
j_call: TRBJ2-1
v_call: TRBV19
cdr3_nt: TGTGCCAGTAGTCCTCCGACGGGCTCCTACAATGAGCAGTTCTTC
cdr3_aa: CASSPPTGSYNEQFF

clone_size: NA
d_call: TRBD2
j_call: TRBJ2-5
v_call: TRBV5-1
cdr3_nt: TGCGCCAGCAGCTTGGGAGGGAGAGCGGGGGAGACCCAGTACTTC
cdr3_aa: CASSLGGRAGETQYF

clone_size: NA
d_call: NA
j_call: TRBJ1-5
v_call: TRBV5-1
cdr3_nt: TGCGCCAGCAGCTTGGCGGCAGGGAGCAATCAGCCCCAGCATTTT
cdr3_aa: CASSLAAGSNQPQHF

clone_size: NA
d_call: TRBD1
j_call: TRBJ1-1
v_call: TRBV7-9
cdr3_nt: TGTGCCAGCAGCCGACCTCCGACAGGGGAGAACACTGAAGCTTTCTTT
cdr3_aa: CASSRPPTGENTEAFF

clone_size: NA
d_call: NA
j_call: TRBJ2-1
v_call: TRBV6-5
cdr3_nt: TGTGCCAGCAGTTACTCGAACGAGAGGGAGCAGTTCTTC
cdr3_aa: CASSYSNEREQFF

clone_size: NA
d_call: NA
j_call: TRBJ2-1
v_call: TRBV7-9
cdr3_nt: TGTGCCAGCAGCTTAGAAGGAGGGGTTGAGCAGTTCTTC
cdr3_aa: CASSLEGGVEQFF

clone_size: NA
d_call: NA
j_call: TRBJ2-6
v_call: TRBV6-6
cdr3_nt: TGTGCCAGCCTTAGTGGGGCCAACGTCCTGACTTTC
cdr3_aa: CASLSGANVLTF

clone_size: NA
d_call: NA
j_call: TRBJ1-2
v_call: TRBV4-2
cdr3_nt: TGTGCCAGCAGCCAAATCTTACGCCAGGGGATGGAAGGCTACACCTTC
cdr3_aa: CASSQILRQGMEGYTF

clone_size: NA
d_call: TRBD1
j_call: TRBJ1-6
v_call: TRBV5-4
cdr3_nt: TGTGCCAGCAGCTTGTTTGGGACAGGAGACAATTCACCCCTCCACTTT
cdr3_aa: CASSLFGTGDNSPLHF

clone_size: NA
d_call: TRBD2
j_call: TRBJ2-3
v_call: TRBV4-2
cdr3_nt: TGTGCCAGCAGCCAAGTCGCGGGGGGAACAGATACGCAGTATTTT
cdr3_aa: CASSQVAGGTDTQYF

clone_size: NA
d_call: TRBD2
j_call: TRBJ2-3
v_call: TRBV6-1
cdr3_nt: TGTGCCAGCAGTGAAGCCCTAGCGGGGGCCGCCGTTGGAGATACGCAGTATTTT
cdr3_aa: CASSEALAGAAVGDTQYF

clone_size: NA
d_call: TRBD1
j_call: TRBJ1-4
v_call: TRBV6-5
cdr3_nt: TGTGCCAGCAGTTCGCAGACAGGGGAGGGCGAAAAACTGTTTTTT
cdr3_aa: CASSSQTGEGEKLFF

clone_size: few
d_call: NA
j_call: TRBJ2-1
v_call: TRBV5-6
cdr3_nt: TGTGCCAGCAGCTTCGGGTGGAGGGACAATGAGCAGTTCTTC
cdr3_aa: CASSFGWRDNEQFF

clone_size: NA
d_call: NA
j_call: TRBJ1-5
v_call: TRBV7-5
cdr3_nt: TGTGCCAGAACTCCGAGTGCGGTCCCGTTGCAGCCCCAGCATTTT
cdr3_aa: CARTPSAVPLQPQHF

clone_size: NA
d_call: NA
j_call: TRBJ1-3
v_call: TRBV12-1
cdr3_nt: TGTGCCAGCAGCTTTCCCCGACAGGGACAGACCATATATTTT
cdr3_aa: CASSFPRQGQTIYF

clone_size: NA
d_call: NA
j_call: TRBJ1-1
v_call: TRBV19
cdr3_nt: TGTGCCAGTAGTCATTTCTCTTCCGGGAACACTGAAGCTTTCTTT
cdr3_aa: CASSHFSSGNTEAFF

clone_size: NA
d_call: NA
j_call: TRBJ1-2
v_call: TRBV7-2
cdr3_nt: TGTGCCAGCAGCTCCGGGACACCTAACTATGGCTACACCTTC
cdr3_aa: CASSSGTPNYGYTF

clone_size: NA
d_call: TRBD1
j_call: TRBJ1-2
v_call: TRBV14
cdr3_nt: TGTGCCAGCAGCGTCAACAGGGGATATAACTATGGCTACACCTTC
cdr3_aa: CASSVNRGYNYGYTF